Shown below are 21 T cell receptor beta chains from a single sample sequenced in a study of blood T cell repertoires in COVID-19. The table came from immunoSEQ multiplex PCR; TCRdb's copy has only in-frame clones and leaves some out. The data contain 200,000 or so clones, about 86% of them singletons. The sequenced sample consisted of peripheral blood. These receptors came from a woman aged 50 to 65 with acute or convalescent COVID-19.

The CDR3, as DNA: TGTGCCAGCAGCTTAGTGGTGGGGGCGGAAAACAATGAGCAGTTCTTC. It encodes CASSLVVGAENNEQFF. V and J are TRBV11-2 and TRBJ2-1, with D possibly TRBD1 on 6 matching bases. The CDR3 runs 16 residues. CDR1 and CDR2 from the germline V gene are SGHAT and FQNNGV. The V end was cut by 1 base, the J end by 5 bases, with 15 bases between.

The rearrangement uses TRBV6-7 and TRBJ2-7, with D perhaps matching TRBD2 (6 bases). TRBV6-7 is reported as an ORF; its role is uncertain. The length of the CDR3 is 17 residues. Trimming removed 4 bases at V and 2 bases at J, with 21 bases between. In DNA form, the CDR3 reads TGTGCCAGCAGTTGTGCAGGGACTTCCAAGAACACCTACGAGCAGTACTTC. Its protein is CASSCAGTSKNTYEQYF.

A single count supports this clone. Here the CDR3 DNA reads TGTGCCAGTAGTATAGACGGGACTAGCGGGAGGAACGAGCAGTACTTC. It codes for CASSIDGTSGRNEQYF. V and J are TRBV19 and TRBJ2-7; 15 bases align to TRBD2. J lost 5 bases, V lost 0 bases, and 2 bases had no gene match. The CDR3 covers 16 residues. The germline gives CDR1 LNHDA, CDR2 SQIVND (reference sequence).

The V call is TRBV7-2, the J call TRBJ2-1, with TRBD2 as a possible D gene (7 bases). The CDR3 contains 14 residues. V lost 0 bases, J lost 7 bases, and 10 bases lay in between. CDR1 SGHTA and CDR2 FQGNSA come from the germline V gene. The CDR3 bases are TGTGCCAGCAGCTTAGCGGGGGGGCTGAATGAGCAGTTCTTC. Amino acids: CASSLAGGLNEQFF.

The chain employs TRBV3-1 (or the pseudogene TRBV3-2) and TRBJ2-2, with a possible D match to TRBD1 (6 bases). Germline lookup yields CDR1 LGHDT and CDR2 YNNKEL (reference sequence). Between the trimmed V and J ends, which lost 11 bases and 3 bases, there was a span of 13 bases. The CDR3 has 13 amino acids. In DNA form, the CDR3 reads TGTGCCGCAGGGGAAGAGGACACCGGGGAGCTGTTTTTT. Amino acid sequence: CAAGEEDTGELFF.

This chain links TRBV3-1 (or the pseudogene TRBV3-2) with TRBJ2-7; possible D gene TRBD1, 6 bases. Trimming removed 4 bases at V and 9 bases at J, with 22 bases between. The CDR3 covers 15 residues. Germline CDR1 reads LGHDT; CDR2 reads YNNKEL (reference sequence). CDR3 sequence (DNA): TGTGCCAGCAGCCCCGGACAGCCCTACCTGACCGGGCAGTACTTC. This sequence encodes CASSPGQPYLTGQYF.

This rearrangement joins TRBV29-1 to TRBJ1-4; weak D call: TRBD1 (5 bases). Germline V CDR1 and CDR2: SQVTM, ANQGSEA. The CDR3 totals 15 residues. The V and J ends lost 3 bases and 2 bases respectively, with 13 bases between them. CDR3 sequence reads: CSVEVQGSTNEKLFF. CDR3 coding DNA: TGCAGCGTTGAGGTTCAGGGATCTACTAATGAAAAACTGTTTTTT.

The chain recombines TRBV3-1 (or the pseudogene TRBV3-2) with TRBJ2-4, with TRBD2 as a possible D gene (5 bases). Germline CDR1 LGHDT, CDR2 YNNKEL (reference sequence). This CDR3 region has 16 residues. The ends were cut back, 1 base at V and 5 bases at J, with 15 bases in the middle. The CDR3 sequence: CASSQGEGGVENIQYF. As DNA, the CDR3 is TGTGCCAGCAGCCAAGGCGAGGGTGGCGTCGAAAACATTCAGTACTTC.

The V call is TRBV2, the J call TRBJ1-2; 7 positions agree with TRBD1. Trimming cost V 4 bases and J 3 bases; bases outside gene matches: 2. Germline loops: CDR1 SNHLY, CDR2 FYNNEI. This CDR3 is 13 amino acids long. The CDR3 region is CASSAGTDYGYTF. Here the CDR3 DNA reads TGTGCCAGCAGTGCCGGGACAGACTATGGCTACACCTTC.

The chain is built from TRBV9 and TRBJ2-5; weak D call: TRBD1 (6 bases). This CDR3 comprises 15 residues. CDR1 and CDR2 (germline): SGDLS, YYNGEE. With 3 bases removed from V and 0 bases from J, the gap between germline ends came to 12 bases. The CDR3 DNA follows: TGTGCCAGCAGCGCCGGGACACAGTACCAAGAGACCCAGTACTTC. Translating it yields CASSAGTQYQETQYF.

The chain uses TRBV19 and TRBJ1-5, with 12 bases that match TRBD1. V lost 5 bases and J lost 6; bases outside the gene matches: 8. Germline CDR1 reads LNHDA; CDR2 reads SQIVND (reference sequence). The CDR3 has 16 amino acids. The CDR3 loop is CASSPPGTGGRQPQHF. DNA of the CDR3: TGTGCCAGTAGTCCCCCCGGGACAGGGGGCCGTCAGCCCCAGCATTTT. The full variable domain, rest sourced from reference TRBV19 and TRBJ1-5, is DGGITQSPKYLFRKEGQNVTLSCEQNLNHDAMYWYRQDPGQGLRLIYYSQIVNDFQKGDIAEGYSVSREKKESFPLTVTSAQKNPTAFYLCASSPPGTGGRQPQHFGDGTRLSIL.

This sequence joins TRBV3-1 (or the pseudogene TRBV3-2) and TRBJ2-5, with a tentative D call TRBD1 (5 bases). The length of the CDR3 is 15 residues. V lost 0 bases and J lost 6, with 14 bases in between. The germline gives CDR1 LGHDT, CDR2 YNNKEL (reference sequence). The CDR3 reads CASSQDRAGQKTQYF. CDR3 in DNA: TGTGCCAGCAGCCAAGACAGGGCAGGTCAAAAGACCCAGTACTTC.

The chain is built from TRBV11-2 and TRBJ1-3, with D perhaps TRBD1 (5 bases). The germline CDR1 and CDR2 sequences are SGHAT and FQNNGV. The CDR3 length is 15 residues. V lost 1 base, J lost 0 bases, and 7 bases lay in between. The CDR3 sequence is CASSLGGGSGNTIYF. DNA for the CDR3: TGTGCCAGCAGCTTAGGGGGGGGCTCTGGAAACACCATATATTTT.

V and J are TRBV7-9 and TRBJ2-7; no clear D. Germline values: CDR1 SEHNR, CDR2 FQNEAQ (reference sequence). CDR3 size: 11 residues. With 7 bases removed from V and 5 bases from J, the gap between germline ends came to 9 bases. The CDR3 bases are TGTGCCAGCACCCTTAGTGACGAGCAGTACTTC. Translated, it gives CASTLSDEQYF.

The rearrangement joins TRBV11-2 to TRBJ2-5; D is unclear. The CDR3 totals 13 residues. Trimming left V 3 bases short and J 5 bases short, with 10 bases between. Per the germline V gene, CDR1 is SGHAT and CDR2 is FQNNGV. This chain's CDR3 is CASSLRYRETQYF. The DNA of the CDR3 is TGTGCCAGCAGCTTGAGGTACCGGGAGACCCAGTACTTC.

CDR3 sequence reads: CASSLASFSPLHF. CDR3 DNA: TGTGCCAGCAGCTTGGCGTCTTTTTCACCCCTCCACTTT. This chain connects TRBV5-5 to TRBJ1-6; no firm D call. V lost 0 bases to trimming and J lost 9 bases, with 7 bases between them. The length of the CDR3 is 13 residues. CDR1 is SGHKS and CDR2 is YYEKEE in the germline V gene (reference sequence).

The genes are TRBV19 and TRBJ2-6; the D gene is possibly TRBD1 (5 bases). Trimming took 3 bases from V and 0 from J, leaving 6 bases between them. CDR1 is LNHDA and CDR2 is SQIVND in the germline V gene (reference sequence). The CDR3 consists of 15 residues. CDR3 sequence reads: CASSIRDSGANVLTF. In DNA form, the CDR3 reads TGTGCCAGTAGTATCAGGGACTCTGGGGCCAACGTCCTGACTTTC. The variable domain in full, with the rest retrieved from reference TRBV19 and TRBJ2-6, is DGGITQSPKYLFRKEGQNVTLSCEQNLNHDAMYWYRQDPGQGLRLIYYSQIVNDFQKGDIAEGYSVSREKKESFPLTVTSAQKNPTAFYLCASSIRDSGANVLTFGAGSRLTVL.

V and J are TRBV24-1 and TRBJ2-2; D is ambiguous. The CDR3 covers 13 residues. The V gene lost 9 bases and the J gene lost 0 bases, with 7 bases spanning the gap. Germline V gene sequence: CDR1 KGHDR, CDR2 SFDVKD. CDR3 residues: CATASANTGELFF. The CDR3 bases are TGTGCCACCGCTTCAGCGAACACCGGGGAGCTGTTTTTT.

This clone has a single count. This CDR3 reads CASTGGLYEKLFF. The DNA for the CDR3 is TGTGCCTCGACAGGGGGCCTATATGAAAAACTGTTTTTT. This chain joins TRBV19 and TRBJ1-4; the match to TRBD1 covers 10 bases. This CDR3 has 13 amino acids. The V segment lost 11 bases and the J segment 6 bases; nucleotides outside the gene matches: 6. The germline gives CDR1 LNHDA, CDR2 SQIVND (reference sequence). Full variable domain (missing parts from reference TRBV19 and TRBJ1-4): DGGITQSPKYLFRKEGQNVTLSCEQNLNHDAMYWYRQDPGQGLRLIYYSQIVNDFQKGDIAEGYSVSREKKESFPLTVTSAQKNPTAFYLCASTGGLYEKLFFGSGTQLSVL.

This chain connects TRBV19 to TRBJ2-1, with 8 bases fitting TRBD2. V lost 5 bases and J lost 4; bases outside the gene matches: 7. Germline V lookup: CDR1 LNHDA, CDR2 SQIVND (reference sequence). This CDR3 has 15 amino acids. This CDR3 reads CASSSTGTRYNEQFF. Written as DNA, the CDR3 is TGTGCCAGTAGTTCCACCGGGACTAGGTACAATGAGCAGTTCTTC.

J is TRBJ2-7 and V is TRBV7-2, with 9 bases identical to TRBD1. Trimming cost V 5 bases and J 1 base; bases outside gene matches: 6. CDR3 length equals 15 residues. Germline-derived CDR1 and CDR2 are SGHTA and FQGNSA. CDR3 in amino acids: CASSLTGTGSYEQYF. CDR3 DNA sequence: TGTGCCAGCAGCCTGACTGGGACAGGGTCCTACGAGCAGTACTTC. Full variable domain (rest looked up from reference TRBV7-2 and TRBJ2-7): GAGVSQSPSNKVTEKGKDVELRCDPISGHTALYWYRQSLGQGLEFLIYFQGNSAPDKSGLPSDRFSAERTGGSVSTLTIQRTQQEDSAVYLCASSLTGTGSYEQYFGPGTRLTVT.